This T cell receptor beta chain originates from a study of control samples from healthy donors and cancer patients (dated by TCRdb to the early 2020s). A single count supports this clone. Its antigen is unknown. Base-call qualities are not available, and no considerably larger clone is one nucleotide away. Libraries were built with the immunoSEQ multiplex PCR assay. In TCRdb, the immuneACCESS table is reduced to in-frame sequences with V and J assigned. These tables do not hold every clone; where another copy was compared, an unresolved V gene accounts for under half, and the others remain unexplained. Across this sample there are approximately 59,000 clones, with over 75% seen only once. Together, the top ten hold 12% of the sample. CDR1 SQVTM and CDR2 ANQGSEA are derived from the germline V gene. V and J are truncated by 4 bases and 2 bases respectively, leaving an intervening sequence of 6 bases. The CDR3, from cysteine to phenylalanine, totals 11 residues. Only CDR3 DNA is held: 33 bases, read in frame from base 1.

This chain joins TRBV29-1 to TRBJ2-7, with no D gene named confidently. The TCR sequence derives from a woman aged 55-69 years with lung cancer. Source material: PBMCs. The sequenced DNA: TGCAGCGTTGCGCTTACCTACGAGCAGTACTTC. This codes for CSVALTYEQYF.